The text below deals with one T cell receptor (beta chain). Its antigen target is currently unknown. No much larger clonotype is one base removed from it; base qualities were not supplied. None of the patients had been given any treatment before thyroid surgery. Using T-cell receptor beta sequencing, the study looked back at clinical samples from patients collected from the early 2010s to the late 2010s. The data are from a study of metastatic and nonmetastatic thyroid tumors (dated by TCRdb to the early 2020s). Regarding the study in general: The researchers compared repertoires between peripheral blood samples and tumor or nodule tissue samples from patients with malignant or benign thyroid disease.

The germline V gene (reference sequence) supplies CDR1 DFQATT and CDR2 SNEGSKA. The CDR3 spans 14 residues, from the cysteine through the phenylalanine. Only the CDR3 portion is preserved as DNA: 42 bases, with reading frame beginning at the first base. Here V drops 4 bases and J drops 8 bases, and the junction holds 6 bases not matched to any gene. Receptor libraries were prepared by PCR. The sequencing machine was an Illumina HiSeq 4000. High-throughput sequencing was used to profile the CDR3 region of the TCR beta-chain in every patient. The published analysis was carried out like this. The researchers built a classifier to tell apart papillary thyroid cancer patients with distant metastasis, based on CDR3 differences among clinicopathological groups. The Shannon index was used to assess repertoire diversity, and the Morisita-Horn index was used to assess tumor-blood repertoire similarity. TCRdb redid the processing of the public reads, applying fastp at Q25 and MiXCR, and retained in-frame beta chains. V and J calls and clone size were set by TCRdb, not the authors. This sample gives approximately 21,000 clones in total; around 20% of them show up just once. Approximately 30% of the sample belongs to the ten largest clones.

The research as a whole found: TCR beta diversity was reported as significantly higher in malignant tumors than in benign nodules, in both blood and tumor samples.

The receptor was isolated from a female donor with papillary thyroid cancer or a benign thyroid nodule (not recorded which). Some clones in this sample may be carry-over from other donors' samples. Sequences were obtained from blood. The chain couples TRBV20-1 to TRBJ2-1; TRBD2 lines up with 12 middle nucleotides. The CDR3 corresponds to CSANHLAGGYEQFF. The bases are TGCAGTGCTAATCACCTAGCGGGAGGGTATGAGCAGTTCTTC.